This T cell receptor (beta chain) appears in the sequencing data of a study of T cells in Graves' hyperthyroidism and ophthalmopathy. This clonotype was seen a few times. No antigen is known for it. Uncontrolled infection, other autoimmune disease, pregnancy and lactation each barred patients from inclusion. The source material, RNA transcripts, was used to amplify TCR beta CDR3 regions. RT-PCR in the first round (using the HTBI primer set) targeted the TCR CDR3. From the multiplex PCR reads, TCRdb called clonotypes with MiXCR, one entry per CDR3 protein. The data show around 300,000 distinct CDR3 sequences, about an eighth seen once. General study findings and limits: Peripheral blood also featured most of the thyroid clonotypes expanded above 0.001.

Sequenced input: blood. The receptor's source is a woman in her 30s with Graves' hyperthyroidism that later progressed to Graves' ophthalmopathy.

The CDR3 sequence is CASSRGRAGNEQFF. CDR3 coding DNA: TGTGCCAGCAGCAGAGGGAGGGCCGGAAATGAGCAGTTCTTC. The J gene is TRBJ2-1, the V gene TRBV13; 7 bases line up with TRBD2. Trimming at V came to 5 bases and at J to 7 bases, leaving 8 bases not matched to a gene. This CDR3 region has 14 residues. Germline CDR1 and CDR2: PRHDT and FYEKMQ (reference sequence).